This is a list of T cell receptor beta chains from one sample in a study of human T cells and chemical hapten exposure. TCRdb re-called the RACE reads with MiXCR, one entry per CDR3 protein. This table has tens of thousands of distinct CDR3 sequences, around 10% appearing once. The sample here was whole blood, taken in connection with sensitization to the hapten diphenylcyclopropenone (DPC). The receptor source for this set is a middle-aged woman with alopecia areata. Some clones in this sample may be carry-over from other donors' samples. Each CDR3 is given with its conserved first and last residue. Fields, in order: clone size, V gene, J gene, D gene, CDR3 DNA, CDR3 protein. The D gene is left open where the match is weak. Clone size, where shown, is once, few, many, or a class for clones that have expanded.

many	TRBV27	TRBJ1-2	-	TGTGCCAGCCGCAATACAGGGAACTATGGCTACACCTTC	CASRNTGNYGYTF
-	TRBV3-1	TRBJ2-5	TRBD2	TGTGCCAGCAGCCGCGGGGGGCCCGAGACCCAGTACTTC	CASSRGGPETQYF
many	TRBV7-2	TRBJ2-7	TRBD2	TGTGCCAGCAGCTCTAGTGAAACTAGCGGGGGCGCTCCGATCCGGAACTTC	CASSSSETSGGAPIRNF
many	TRBV14	TRBJ2-1	TRBD2	TGTGCCAGCAGCCAGACAGCGGGGGCCTACAATGAGCAGTTCTTC	CASSQTAGAYNEQFF
many	TRBV4-3	TRBJ2-1	TRBD1	TGCGCCAGCAGCCAAGTCTGGGACAGGGTCCATGAGCAGTTCTTC	CASSQVWDRVHEQFF
many	TRBV10-3	TRBJ2-2	TRBD1	TGTGCCATCAGAGAACCCACCGACAGGGGATACACCGGGGAGCTGTTTTTT	CAIREPTDRGYTGELFF
-	TRBV29-1	TRBJ2-5	TRBD2	TGCAGCGTTGAAGGACTAGCGGGGGCGAACCAAGAGACCCAGTACTTC	CSVEGLAGANQETQYF
once	TRBV29-1	TRBJ2-1	-	TGCAGCGTTGTATGGGGACTCTCCTACAATGAGCAGTTCTTC	CSVVWGLSYNEQFF
few	TRBV11-2	TRBJ2-3	-	TGTGCCAGCAGCTCATCCCCCCGACGACAGTCGAGCACAGATACGCAGTATTTT	CASSSSPRRQSSTDTQYF
many	TRBV11-2	TRBJ1-5	-	TGTGCCAGCAGCTTAGATCACCAGGGTCGGAATCAGCCCCAGCATTTT	CASSLDHQGRNQPQHF